The 23 T cell receptor beta chains given below trace back to one sample, sequenced in a study of control samples from healthy donors and cancer patients. Assay: immunoSEQ multiplex PCR; the TCRdb copy retains only in-frame clones and omits some. The sample yields 11,000 to 15,000 clones, 60% to 85% seen once. Source material: formalin-fixed, paraffin-embedded tissue. The origin of the receptors is a female donor with lung cancer.

This rearrangement joins TRBV10-3 to TRBJ2-7; 12 bases are shared with TRBD2. The trim removed 0 bases at V and 3 bases at J, leaving 18 bases unmatched. This CDR3 spans 21 amino acids. Per germline, CDR1 ENHRY and CDR2 SYGVKD. The CDR3 region has the DNA TGTGCCATCAGTGAGTCCTCTCGATCCGGGACTAGCGGGCCTCGGGGCTACGAGCAGTACTTC. Translating gives CAISESSRSGTSGPRGYEQYF.

This clone has a handful of counts. The gene calls are TRBV11-3 and TRBJ2-1, with D unresolved. Per the germline V gene, CDR1 is SGHNT and CDR2 is YENEEA. Deletions cut 3 bases from V and 9 bases from J, with 9 bases between. This CDR3 is built from 12 residues. CDR3 protein: CASSFGSTEQFF. CDR3 nucleotide sequence: TGTGCCAGCAGCTTTGGTAGCACTGAGCAGTTCTTC.

This clone was counted a single time. The genes are TRBV7-3 and TRBJ1-1; TRBD1 is a possible D gene (6 bases). Germline CDR1 and CDR2: SGHTA and FQGTGA. There are 15 residues in the CDR3. V was pared by 0 bases and J by 1 base, with 9 bases between. The CDR3 DNA follows: TGTGCCAGCAGCTTAACGGGCAGGGGGAACACTGAAGCTTTCTTT. Translation: CASSLTGRGNTEAFF.

This chain links TRBV18 with TRBJ1-1; D remains unclear. Germline V gives CDR1 KGHSH, CDR2 LQKENI. The CDR3 is 15 amino acids. The V and J ends lost 2 bases and 0 bases respectively, with 10 bases between them. Written as DNA, the CDR3 is TGTGCCAGCTCACCAGGAGGCGGTCTGAACACTGAAGCTTTCTTT. Translation gives CASSPGGGLNTEAFF.

This clone was seen more than once but under ten times. The chain carries TRBV7-2 and TRBJ2-2; possible D gene TRBD1, 5 bases. Germline lookup yields CDR1 SGHTA and CDR2 FQGNSA. V was cut by 3 bases and J by 7 bases, with 9 bases left in between. This CDR3 comprises 13 residues. The CDR3, as DNA: TGTGCCAGCAGCTTGGGGCGCGACGGGGAGCTGTTTTTT. This gives the protein CASSLGRDGELFF.

V usage is TRBV4-3 and J usage is TRBJ1-1; D is unresolved. Germline CDR1 reads LGHNA; CDR2 reads YSLEER. The CDR3 has 14 amino acids. V gave up 1 base and J gave up 0 bases, with 6 bases separating them. The chain's CDR3 is CASSQVLLNTEAFF. CDR3 nucleotide sequence: TGCGCCAGCAGCCAAGTACTGCTGAACACTGAAGCTTTCTTT.

V is TRBV6-5 and J is TRBJ1-1; no reliable D call. Germline V lookup: CDR1 MNHEY, CDR2 SVGAGI. CDR3 length equals 14 residues. Trimming took 6 bases from V and 5 from J, leaving 16 bases between them. For the CDR3, the DNA is TGTGCCAGCAGCTACGCCCGGGCGCAGACTGAAGCTTTCTTT. Its protein product is CASSYARAQTEAFF.

As to this clone: One end of the junction is discordant with germline, which a read error may explain. The identical CDR3 is also encoded by other nucleotide sequences in the sample. The CDR3 reads CASRGQAGELFF. Written as DNA, the CDR3 is TGTGCTAGCAGAGGCCAGGCCGGGGAGCTGTTTTTT. The gene calls are TRBV7-8 and TRBJ2-2, with D uncertain. From germline, CDR1 is SGHVS and CDR2 FQNEAQ. CDR3 size: 12 residues. Together with reference TRBV7-8 and TRBJ2-2, the CDR3 gives the full variable domain: GAGVSQSPRYKVAKRGQDVALRCDPISGHVSLFWYQQALGQGPEFLTYFQNEAQLDKSGLPSDRFFAERPEGSVSTLKIQRTQQEDSAVYLCASRGQAGELFFGEGSRLTVL.

The chain uses TRBV12-3 or TRBV12-4 and TRBJ2-7; TRBD2 matches at 10 bases. The ends lost 2 bases at V and 6 bases at J; junction bases unmatched: 1. The CDR3 consists of 13 residues. CDR3 DNA: TGTGCCAGCAGTTTAATAGCGGGAGGCGAGCAGTACTTC. Translating it yields CASSLIAGGEQYF.

The chain's CDR3 is CAWSPLTGSSNQPQHF. The DNA of the CDR3 is TGTGCCTGGAGTCCATTAACAGGGTCTAGCAATCAGCCCCAGCATTTT. The chain carries TRBV30 and TRBJ1-5; D perhaps matches TRBD1 (6 bases). Germline V lookup: CDR1 GTSNPN, CDR2 SVGIG (reference sequence). The V gene lost 2 bases and the J gene lost 0 bases, with 14 bases spanning the gap. This CDR3 region has 16 residues.

The chain has TRBV5-1 and TRBJ2-3, with D tentatively TRBD1 (5 bases). V lost 2 bases to trimming and J lost 0 bases, with 10 bases between them. Germline V lookup: CDR1 SGHRS, CDR2 YFSETQ. This CDR3 has 15 residues. In nucleotides, the CDR3 is TGCGCCAGCAGCTTCGGTAGGGGTAGCACAGATACGCAGTATTTT. Amino acids: CASSFGRGSTDTQYF.

The rearrangement links TRBV18 to TRBJ1-1; maybe TRBD1 (5 bases). V dropped 7 bases and J dropped 3 bases, with 12 bases sitting between them. CDR1 KGHSH and CDR2 LQKENI come from the germline V gene. The CDR3 loop spans 13 amino acids. The CDR3 DNA is TGTGCCAGCTACCAGGGATATGACACTGAAGCTTTCTTT. Translating it yields CASYQGYDTEAFF.

The table lists this clone with a few counts. This chain joins TRBV29-1 and TRBJ2-5; 7 nucleotides match TRBD2. Germline CDR1 and CDR2: SQVTM and ANQGSEA. Trimming cost V 3 bases and J 2 bases; bases outside gene matches: 15. The CDR3 has 17 amino acids. In DNA, the CDR3 is TGCAGCGTTGACAACTTAGTCCGGGAGGTCGTGCAAGAGACCCAGTACTTC. Translated, it gives CSVDNLVREVVQETQYF.

This clone has only a few counts. This sequence joins TRBV7-2 and TRBJ2-2, with 8 positions matching TRBD2. The V and J ends lost 5 bases and 6 bases, in that order; junction bases with no gene match: 11. Germline V gives CDR1 SGHTA, CDR2 FQGNSA. The CDR3 covers 16 residues. The CDR3: CASSPRPSGWAGELFF. The CDR3 nucleotides read TGTGCCAGCAGCCCGCGTCCTAGCGGGTGGGCCGGGGAGCTGTTTTTT.

V and J are TRBV7-9 and TRBJ2-3, with 8 bases aligning to TRBD2. The CDR3 spans 15 residues. The germline V gene encodes CDR1 SEHNR and CDR2 FQNEAQ (reference sequence). The V gene end was trimmed by 5 bases and the J gene end by 2 bases; junction bases not matched to a gene: 6. The CDR3 sequence is CASSQGSGNTDTQYF. The CDR3 nucleotides read TGTGCCAGCAGCCAAGGTAGCGGGAACACAGATACGCAGTATTTT.

The chain employs TRBV18 and TRBJ2-7; 8 nucleotides agree with TRBD2. Germline-derived CDR1 and CDR2 are KGHSH and LQKENI. V was clipped by 3 bases and J by 6 bases; unmatched bases: 4. The CDR3 runs to 13 residues. The CDR3 is CASSPTSGSEQYF. In nucleotides, the CDR3 is TGTGCCAGCTCACCCACTAGCGGAAGCGAGCAGTACTTC.

The J gene is TRBJ1-1, the V gene TRBV5-5, with a tentative D call TRBD1 (6 bases). Germline loops: CDR1 SGHKS, CDR2 YYEKEE (reference sequence). The CDR3 has 14 amino acids. V shed 0 bases and J shed 5 bases, with 11 bases lying between them. CDR3: CASSLEGGRTEAFF. The CDR3 nucleotides read TGTGCCAGCAGCTTGGAGGGGGGAAGAACTGAAGCTTTCTTT.

The chain combines TRBV25-1 with TRBJ1-4; the D gene is possibly TRBD1 (5 bases). Between the trimmed V and J ends, which lost 2 bases and 8 bases, there was a span of 12 bases. CDR3 length: 14 residues. Looked up from germline, CDR1 is MGHDK and CDR2 is SYGVNS. CDR3 DNA: TGTGCCAGCAGTGAAAGCGGCAGGGACGAAAAACTGTTTTTT. Translating gives CASSESGRDEKLFF.

This clone is a singleton in its sample. The rearrangement links TRBV10-3 to TRBJ1-3, with a possible D match to TRBD1 (5 bases). This CDR3 spans 12 amino acids. Germline CDR1 and CDR2: ENHRY and SYGVKD. Trimming stripped 9 bases from V and 15 bases from J, with 21 bases between. The CDR3 region is CAISQYAGGQYF. The CDR3 nucleotides read TGTGCCATTAGTCAGTATGCCGGTGGACAATATTTT.

This chain links TRBV7-2 with TRBJ1-2, with a tentative D call TRBD1 (5 bases). CDR1 and CDR2 from the germline V gene are SGHTA and FQGNSA. The CDR3 length is 16 residues. Trimming took 1 base from V and 5 from J, leaving 17 bases between them. The CDR3 is CASSLGGRREEYGYTF. Here the CDR3 DNA reads TGTGCCAGCAGCTTAGGGGGCCGGAGAGAGGAATATGGCTACACCTTC.

This chain links TRBV25-1 with TRBJ1-4; TRBD1 might be the D (6 bases). The CDR3 has 18 residues. Germline CDR1 and CDR2: MGHDK and SYGVNS. The V gene lost 3 bases and the J gene lost 8 bases, with 25 bases spanning the gap. CDR3 sequence reads: CASSDIKTPQGIWEKLFF. CDR3 bases: TGTGCCAGCAGTGACATCAAGACCCCACAGGGTATTTGGGAAAAACTGTTTTTT.

The chain combines TRBV6-6 with TRBJ2-3; 8 nucleotides line up with TRBD1. The CDR3 loop spans 16 amino acids. V trimming: 6 bases; J trimming: 0 bases; junction bases outside the gene matches: 8. Germline assignment: CDR1 MNHNY and CDR2 SVGAGI (reference sequence). CDR3 nucleotide sequence: TGTGCCAGCAGGGAGACAGGGGTCTCTAGCACAGATACGCAGTATTTT. Translated: CASRETGVSSTDTQYF.

This clone was picked up one time. This sequence joins TRBV19 and TRBJ2-6; 7 bases are a match to TRBD1. The junction had 1 base not matched to a gene; V was cut back by 7 bases and J by 1 base. CDR3 length: 14 residues. The V gene's germline CDR1 is LNHDA and CDR2 SQIVND (reference sequence). The chain's CDR3 is CASKTGSGANVLTF. Written as DNA, the CDR3 is TGTGCCAGTAAGACAGGGTCTGGGGCCAACGTCCTGACTTTC. Using reference TRBV19 and TRBJ2-6 for the parts outside the CDR3, the full variable domain is DGGITQSPKYLFRKEGQNVTLSCEQNLNHDAMYWYRQDPGQGLRLIYYSQIVNDFQKGDIAEGYSVSREKKESFPLTVTSAQKNPTAFYLCASKTGSGANVLTFGAGSRLTVL.